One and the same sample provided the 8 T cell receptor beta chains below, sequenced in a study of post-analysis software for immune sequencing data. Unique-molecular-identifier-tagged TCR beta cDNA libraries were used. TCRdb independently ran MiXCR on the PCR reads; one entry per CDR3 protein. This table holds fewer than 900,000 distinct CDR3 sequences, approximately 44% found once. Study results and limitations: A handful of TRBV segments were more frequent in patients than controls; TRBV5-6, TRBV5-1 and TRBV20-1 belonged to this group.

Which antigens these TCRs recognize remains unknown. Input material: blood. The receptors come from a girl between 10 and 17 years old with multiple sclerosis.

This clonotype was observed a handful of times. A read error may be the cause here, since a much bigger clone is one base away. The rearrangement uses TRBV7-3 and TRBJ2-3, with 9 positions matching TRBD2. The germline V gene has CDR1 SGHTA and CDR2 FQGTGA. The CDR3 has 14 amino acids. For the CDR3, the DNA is TGTGCCAGCAGCTGGGGACTAGCTACAGATGCGCAGTATTTT. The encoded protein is CASSWGLATDAQYF.

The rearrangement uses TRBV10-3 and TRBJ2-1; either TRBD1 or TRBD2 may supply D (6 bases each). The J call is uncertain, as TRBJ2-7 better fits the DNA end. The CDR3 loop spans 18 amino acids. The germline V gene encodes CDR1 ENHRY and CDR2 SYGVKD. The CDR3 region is CAISGGDTSFSSYNEQYF. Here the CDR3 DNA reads TGTGCCATCAGTGGGGGGGACACTAGCTTCAGCTCCTACAATGAGCAGTACTTC.

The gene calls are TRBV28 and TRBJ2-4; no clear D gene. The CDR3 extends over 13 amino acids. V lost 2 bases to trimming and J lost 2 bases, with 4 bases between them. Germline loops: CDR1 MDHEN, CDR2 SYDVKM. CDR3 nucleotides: TGTGCCAGCAGTTTAGTCCCCAAAAACATTCAGTACTTC. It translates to CASSLVPKNIQYF.

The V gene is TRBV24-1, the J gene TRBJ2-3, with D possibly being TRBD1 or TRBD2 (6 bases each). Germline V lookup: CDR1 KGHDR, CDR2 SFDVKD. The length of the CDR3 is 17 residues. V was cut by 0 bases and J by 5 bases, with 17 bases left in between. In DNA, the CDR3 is TGTGCCACCAGTGATTTGCGACCGGGGGCCGAAGGAGATACGCAGTATTTT. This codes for CATSDLRPGAEGDTQYF.

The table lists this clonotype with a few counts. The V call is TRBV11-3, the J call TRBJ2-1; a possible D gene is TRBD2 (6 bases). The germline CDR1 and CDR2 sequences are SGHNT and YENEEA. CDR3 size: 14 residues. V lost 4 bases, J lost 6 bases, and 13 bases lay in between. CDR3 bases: TGTGCCAGCAGCTCTCCGGGAGTGGTCAATGAGCAGTTCTTC. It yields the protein CASSSPGVVNEQFF.

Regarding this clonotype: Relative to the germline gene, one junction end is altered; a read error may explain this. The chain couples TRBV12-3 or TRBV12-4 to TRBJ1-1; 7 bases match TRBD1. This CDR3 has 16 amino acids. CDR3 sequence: CASSPMDRSMKTEAFF. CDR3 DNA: TGTGCCAGCAGTCCAATGGACAGGTCCATGAAAACTGAAGCTTTCTTT.

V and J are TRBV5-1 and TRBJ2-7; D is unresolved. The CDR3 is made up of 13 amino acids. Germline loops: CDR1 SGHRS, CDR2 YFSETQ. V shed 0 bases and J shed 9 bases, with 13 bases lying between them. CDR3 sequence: CASSLGTTTAQYF. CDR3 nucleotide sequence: TGCGCCAGCAGCTTGGGCACCACAACGGCGCAGTACTTC.

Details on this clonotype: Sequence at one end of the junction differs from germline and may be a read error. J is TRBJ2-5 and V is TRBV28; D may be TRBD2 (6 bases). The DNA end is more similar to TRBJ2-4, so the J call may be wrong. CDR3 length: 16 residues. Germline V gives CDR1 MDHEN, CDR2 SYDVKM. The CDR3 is CAGSFSLGGRVNIQYF. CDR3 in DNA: TGTGCCGGCAGTTTCTCGCTCGGGGGTCGGGTGAACATTCAGTACTTC.